This T cell receptor (beta chain) originates from a study of Ad26.COV2.S vaccination and SARS-CoV-2 variants. Only in-frame clones appear in the TCRdb table, and some are missing; sequencing was by immunoSEQ multiplex PCR. Among about 320,000 clones listed, approximately 86% were seen once. The CDR3 totals 16 residues. The junction had 7 bases not matched to a gene; V was cut back by 1 base and J by 0 bases. Germline CDR1 reads GTSNPN; CDR2 reads SVGIG (reference sequence). Noted treatment: 15 to 20 received Ad26.COV2.S at low or high dose, single or two shots; a few received placebo; per-sample allocation not given. Day 63 after the first vaccine or placebo injection was the time point for sampling.

V gene TRBV30 combines with J gene TRBJ2-3; TRBD2 matches 7 bases. The origin of this receptor is a person between 18 and 60 years old who received the Ad26.COV2.S COVID-19 vaccine or a placebo. The source was peripheral blood, collected in a trial of Ad26.COV2.S vaccine versus placebo. In nucleotides, the CDR3 is TGTGCCTGGAGTGCCGGGTGGGGGGGTAGCACAGATACGCAGTATTTT. It encodes CAWSAGWGGSTDTQYF.